These T cell receptor beta chains were read from a single sample in a study of early T cells in non-severe SARS-CoV-2 infection. TCRdb reanalysed the 5' RACE reads using MiXCR and keeps one entry per CDR3 protein. The profile shows around 52,000 distinct CDR3 sequences, around 13% of them singletons. Sequencing was carried out using whole blood. These receptors were collected from an adult who was a healthcare worker with PCR-confirmed SARS-CoV-2 infection or an uninfected control (not recorded which). Both conserved end residues are trimmed from each CDR3. A D gene is named only where the DNA matches it firmly. Rows may omit the clone size; those that give it use once, few, many or a size class.

v_call: TRBV24-1; j_call: TRBJ2-1; d_call: NA; clone_size: few; cdr3_aa: ATSDRAGYEQF
v_call: TRBV5-1; j_call: TRBJ2-1; d_call: NA; clone_size: few; cdr3_aa: ASSLTAGAINEQF
v_call: TRBV12-3/TRBV12-4; j_call: TRBJ2-3; d_call: NA; clone_size: NA; cdr3_aa: ASSFSHTDTQY
v_call: TRBV7-9; j_call: TRBJ2-1; d_call: NA; clone_size: NA; cdr3_aa: ASSSPTDNEQF
v_call: TRBV5-4; j_call: TRBJ1-3; d_call: NA; clone_size: many; cdr3_aa: ASSLAPGAGNTIY
v_call: TRBV12-3/TRBV12-4; j_call: TRBJ2-5; d_call: TRBD2; clone_size: NA; cdr3_aa: ASSLGLAGQETQY
v_call: TRBV3-1; j_call: TRBJ2-1; d_call: NA; clone_size: NA; cdr3_aa: ASSQTFSSGEQF
v_call: TRBV21-1; j_call: TRBJ1-5; d_call: NA; clone_size: few; cdr3_aa: ASTMPQH
v_call: TRBV12-3/TRBV12-4; j_call: TRBJ2-1; d_call: NA; clone_size: many; cdr3_aa: ASSPRSNEQF
v_call: TRBV20-1; j_call: TRBJ1-2; d_call: NA; clone_size: many; cdr3_aa: SASRQLNYGYT
v_call: TRBV5-1; j_call: TRBJ2-2; d_call: NA; clone_size: many; cdr3_aa: ASSLMNTGELF
v_call: TRBV3-1; j_call: TRBJ2-1; d_call: NA; clone_size: many; cdr3_aa: ASSHNNNEQF
v_call: TRBV28; j_call: TRBJ2-7; d_call: NA; clone_size: NA; cdr3_aa: ASREGASHRQY
v_call: TRBV20-1; j_call: TRBJ2-3; d_call: NA; clone_size: many; cdr3_aa: SARREPGNTQY
v_call: TRBV15; j_call: TRBJ2-7; d_call: NA; clone_size: many; cdr3_aa: ATSRRDGSYEQY
v_call: TRBV20-1; j_call: TRBJ2-7; d_call: NA; clone_size: many; cdr3_aa: SASRTLIPGPPREQY
v_call: TRBV11-2; j_call: TRBJ1-2; d_call: NA; clone_size: many; cdr3_aa: ASSSEPESPYGYT
v_call: TRBV5-1; j_call: TRBJ2-3; d_call: NA; clone_size: NA; cdr3_aa: ASSWSPDTQY
v_call: TRBV7-7; j_call: TRBJ1-6; d_call: NA; clone_size: many; cdr3_aa: ASSARQESRPYNSPLH
v_call: TRBV2; j_call: TRBJ2-5; d_call: NA; clone_size: few; cdr3_aa: ASRDGGKETQY
v_call: TRBV24-1; j_call: TRBJ2-3; d_call: TRBD1; clone_size: many; cdr3_aa: ATSDTGTGTSTDTQY
v_call: TRBV6-1; j_call: TRBJ1-1; d_call: TRBD1; clone_size: NA; cdr3_aa: ASSESVRGANTEAF
v_call: TRBV6-5; j_call: TRBJ2-1; d_call: TRBD2; clone_size: few; cdr3_aa: ASSYSPLGLAGGPPSHNEQF
v_call: TRBV18; j_call: TRBJ1-3; d_call: NA; clone_size: many; cdr3_aa: ASSPKVPGPGDTIY
v_call: TRBV7-9; j_call: TRBJ2-7; d_call: NA; clone_size: NA; cdr3_aa: ASSFGQEGYEQY
v_call: TRBV7-9; j_call: TRBJ2-1; d_call: NA; clone_size: few; cdr3_aa: ASNAGSGINEQF
v_call: TRBV10-3; j_call: TRBJ2-7; d_call: NA; clone_size: many; cdr3_aa: AIRGQLSSYEQY
v_call: TRBV29-1; j_call: TRBJ2-3; d_call: TRBD1; clone_size: medium-sized; cdr3_aa: SGDRGGTDTQY
v_call: TRBV30; j_call: TRBJ1-1; d_call: NA; clone_size: many; cdr3_aa: AWSWTMNTEAF
v_call: TRBV13; j_call: TRBJ1-2; d_call: TRBD1; clone_size: many; cdr3_aa: ASSYRQGGGYT
v_call: TRBV29-1; j_call: TRBJ1-1; d_call: NA; clone_size: NA; cdr3_aa: SVEGGAGSEAF
v_call: TRBV2; j_call: TRBJ2-7; d_call: NA; clone_size: many; cdr3_aa: ASNRGPYEQY
v_call: TRBV11-1; j_call: TRBJ2-7; d_call: NA; clone_size: many; cdr3_aa: ASSLGVEQY
v_call: TRBV7-3; j_call: TRBJ2-3; d_call: TRBD1; clone_size: few; cdr3_aa: ASSLWDRGPDTQY
v_call: TRBV6-5; j_call: TRBJ1-1; d_call: NA; clone_size: many; cdr3_aa: ASSYSPGADTEAF
v_call: TRBV7-9; j_call: TRBJ2-5; d_call: NA; clone_size: few; cdr3_aa: ASSLYDTRGQTQY
v_call: TRBV6-1; j_call: TRBJ2-7; d_call: NA; clone_size: NA; cdr3_aa: ASSDSVQREQY
v_call: TRBV23-1; j_call: TRBJ2-7; d_call: NA; clone_size: many; cdr3_aa: ASSQSRSGSNSYEQY
v_call: TRBV7-9; j_call: TRBJ1-1; d_call: NA; clone_size: many; cdr3_aa: ASSLAPRTEAF
v_call: TRBV7-9; j_call: TRBJ2-2; d_call: NA; clone_size: NA; cdr3_aa: ASTLLGTGTGELF
v_call: TRBV12-3/TRBV12-4; j_call: TRBJ2-1; d_call: TRBD2; clone_size: many; cdr3_aa: ASSYLAGGNEQF
v_call: TRBV18; j_call: TRBJ1-2; d_call: NA; clone_size: few; cdr3_aa: ASSPDSNGYT
v_call: TRBV20-1; j_call: TRBJ2-7; d_call: NA; clone_size: few; cdr3_aa: SASNGVPYEQY
v_call: TRBV12-3/TRBV12-4; j_call: TRBJ2-1; d_call: NA; clone_size: NA; cdr3_aa: ASRFFNEQF
v_call: TRBV5-1; j_call: TRBJ2-4; d_call: TRBD1; clone_size: NA; cdr3_aa: ASSLAGQGNIQY
v_call: TRBV2; j_call: TRBJ2-1; d_call: NA; clone_size: many; cdr3_aa: ASTLSWNEQF
v_call: TRBV10-1; j_call: TRBJ2-5; d_call: NA; clone_size: many; cdr3_aa: ASSEPGLEETQY
v_call: TRBV5-1; j_call: TRBJ2-5; d_call: NA; clone_size: many; cdr3_aa: ASSLAGAWETQY
v_call: TRBV6-5; j_call: TRBJ2-1; d_call: TRBD2; clone_size: many; cdr3_aa: ASSYRTSGNYNEQF
v_call: TRBV6-1; j_call: TRBJ1-5; d_call: NA; clone_size: many; cdr3_aa: ASSRRLGGDSNQPQH
v_call: TRBV5-1; j_call: TRBJ1-2; d_call: NA; clone_size: few; cdr3_aa: ASSLGGDGYT
v_call: TRBV3-1; j_call: TRBJ2-5; d_call: TRBD2; clone_size: NA; cdr3_aa: ASETSGGLETQY
v_call: TRBV18; j_call: TRBJ2-7; d_call: TRBD2; clone_size: many; cdr3_aa: ASSRREVARYEQY
v_call: TRBV19; j_call: TRBJ1-5; d_call: NA; clone_size: many; cdr3_aa: ASSRNWQSNSNQPQH
v_call: TRBV9; j_call: TRBJ2-1; d_call: NA; clone_size: NA; cdr3_aa: ASSVAGFSGNEQF
v_call: TRBV5-1; j_call: TRBJ2-7; d_call: NA; clone_size: NA; cdr3_aa: ASSLPWSGTSLEQY
v_call: TRBV28; j_call: TRBJ1-1; d_call: NA; clone_size: few; cdr3_aa: ASRGGVSTEAF
v_call: TRBV9; j_call: TRBJ1-3; d_call: NA; clone_size: NA; cdr3_aa: ASSFTGLSSGNTIY
v_call: TRBV28; j_call: TRBJ1-2; d_call: NA; clone_size: few; cdr3_aa: ASSPPTNYGYT